These 4 T cell receptor beta chains originate from one sample sequenced in a study of blood T cells in healthy people across ages. It was with a sample-barcoded 5' primer and a J-beta primer mix that a second PCR of roughly 6 to 12 cycles was run. TCRdb re-called the 5' RACE reads through MiXCR, storing one row per CDR3 protein. The sample holds about 1.4 million distinct CDR3 sequences, 55% to 75% seen once. The source material was blood. These TCRs come from a man aged 18-30 years in good health.

This clonotype was picked up a small number of times. The CDR3 region has the DNA TGTGCCAGCAGCTTTGAAGCAGGCAATGAGCAGTTCTTC. It yields the protein CASSFEAGNEQFF. The genes are TRBV7-9 and TRBJ2-1; D is unclear. The V end was cut by 3 bases, the J end by 6 bases, with 9 bases between. Germline V CDR1 and CDR2: SEHNR, FQNEAQ (reference sequence). The CDR3 is 13 amino acids. The full variable domain, in which reference TRBV7-9 and TRBJ2-1 provide the parts outside the CDR3, is DTGVSQNPRHKITKRGQNVTFRCDPISEHNRLYWYRQTLGQGPEFLTYFQNEAQLEKSRLLSDRFSAERPKGSFSTLEIQRTEQGDSAMYLCASSFEAGNEQFFGPGTRLTVL.

The V gene is TRBV29-1, the J gene TRBJ1-1, with D unresolved. The CDR3 spans 14 residues. V was clipped by 6 bases and J by 4 bases, with 18 bases between them. The germline gives CDR1 SQVTM, CDR2 ANQGSEA. CDR3 protein: CSVAGKLRGTEAFF. In nucleotides, the CDR3 is TGCAGCGTCGCAGGCAAGCTGCGAGGCACTGAAGCTTTCTTT.

This clonotype was picked up a small number of times. This chain links TRBV6-5 with TRBJ1-2; perhaps TRBD1 as D (5 bases). V shed 2 bases and J shed 10 bases, with 20 bases lying between them. The CDR3 runs to 15 residues. Germline CDR1 and CDR2: MNHEY and SVGAGI. The CDR3 protein is CASSYALGTQDDYTF. DNA for the CDR3: TGTGCCAGCAGTTACGCCCTCGGGACTCAGGATGACTACACCTTC.

With regard to this clonotype: A junction end diverges from the germline sequence, so it may reflect a read error. V is TRBV6-5 and J is TRBJ1-6; D possibly corresponds to TRBD1 (5 bases). CDR1 MNHEY and CDR2 SVGAGI come from the germline V gene. The CDR3 has 13 residues. The chain's CDR3 is CASSGGTNSHLHF. The CDR3 DNA reads as TGTGCCAGCAGTGGCGGGACTAATTCACACCTCCACTTT.